At least ten counts were recorded for the clone carrying this TCR beta chain. Its target is unknown. These data come from a study of T cells in Graves' hyperthyroidism and ophthalmopathy. The definition of stable Graves' hyperthyroidism was no ophthalmopathy progression within 18 months. Among the patients, aged 18 to 65, hyperthyroidism was newly diagnosed and had lasted under 2 months. Findings and limits, study-wide: Most clonotypes that expanded in the thyroid above 0.001 also showed up in blood. Ophthalmopathy was identified by the model a median around 5.9 months ahead of onset.

Regions amplified from RNA transcripts were the TCR beta CDR3 regions. The TCR CDR3 first-round RT-PCR relied on the HTBI primer set. Each CDR3 protein gets one entry after TCRdb re-called the multiplex PCR reads with MiXCR. The sample has about 480,000 distinct CDR3 sequences; approximately 15% are singletons. This TCR was sampled from a woman under 30 with Graves' hyperthyroidism. The sequencing input was blood.

The CDR3 DNA follows: TGTGCCAGCAGTTTACGGATCGCTCCACCCCTCCACTTT. This gives the protein CASSLRIAPPLHF. This rearrangement joins TRBV12-3 or TRBV12-4 to TRBJ1-6; D remains ambiguous. The CDR3 has 13 residues. V lost 2 bases, J lost 11 bases, and 10 bases lay in between.